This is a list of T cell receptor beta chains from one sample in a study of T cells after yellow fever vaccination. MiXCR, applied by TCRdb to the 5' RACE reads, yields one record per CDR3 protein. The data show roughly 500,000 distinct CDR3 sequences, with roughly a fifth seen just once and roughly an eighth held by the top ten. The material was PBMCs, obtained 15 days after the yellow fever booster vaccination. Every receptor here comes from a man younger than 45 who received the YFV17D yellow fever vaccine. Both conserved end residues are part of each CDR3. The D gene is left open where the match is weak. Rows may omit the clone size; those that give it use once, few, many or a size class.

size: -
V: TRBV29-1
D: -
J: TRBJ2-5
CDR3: CSVRRVRGETQYF
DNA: TGCAGCGTCCGAAGGGTCCGGGGGGAGACCCAGTACTTC

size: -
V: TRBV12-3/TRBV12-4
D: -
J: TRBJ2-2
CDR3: CASSFVAGELFF
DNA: TGTGCCAGCAGCTTCGTCGCCGGGGAGCTGTTTTTT

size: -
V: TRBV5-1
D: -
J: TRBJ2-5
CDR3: CASSLIPKETQYF
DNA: TGCGCCAGCAGCTTGATCCCAAAAGAGACCCAGTACTTC

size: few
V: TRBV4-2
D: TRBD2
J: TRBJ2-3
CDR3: CASSPLAGGTTDTQYF
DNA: TGTGCCAGCAGCCCTCTAGCGGGAGGAACCACAGATACGCAGTATTTT

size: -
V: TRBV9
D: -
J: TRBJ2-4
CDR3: CASSVGVGAKNIQYF
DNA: TGTGCCAGCAGCGTCGGGGTGGGGGCCAAAAACATTCAGTACTTC

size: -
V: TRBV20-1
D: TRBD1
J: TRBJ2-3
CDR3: CSAYGQVTDTQYF
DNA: TGCAGTGCCTATGGACAGGTCACAGATACGCAGTATTTT

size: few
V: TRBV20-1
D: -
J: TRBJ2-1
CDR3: CSARVGVDEQFF
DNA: TGCAGTGCTAGAGTTGGGGTGGATGAGCAGTTCTTC

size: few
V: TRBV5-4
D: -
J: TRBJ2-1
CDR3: CASSRPGVPYNEQFF
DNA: TGTGCCAGCAGCCGTCCAGGGGTCCCCTACAATGAGCAGTTCTTC

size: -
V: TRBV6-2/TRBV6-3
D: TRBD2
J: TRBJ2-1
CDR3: CASRVLAGRYEQFF
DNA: TGTGCCAGCAGGGTACTAGCGGGAAGGTATGAGCAGTTCTTC

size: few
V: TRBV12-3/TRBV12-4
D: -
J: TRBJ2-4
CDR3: CASSWRRSLGDIQYF
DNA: TGTGCCAGCAGTTGGAGGCGGTCCCTCGGGGACATTCAGTACTTC

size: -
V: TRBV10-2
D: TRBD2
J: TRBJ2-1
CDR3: CASSGGYSGRAFEQFF
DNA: TGCGCCAGCAGTGGTGGGTATAGCGGGAGGGCCTTTGAGCAGTTCTTC

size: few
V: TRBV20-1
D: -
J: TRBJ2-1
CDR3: CSARGGALYNEQFF
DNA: TGCAGTGCTAGAGGGGGGGCCCTCTACAATGAGCAGTTCTTC

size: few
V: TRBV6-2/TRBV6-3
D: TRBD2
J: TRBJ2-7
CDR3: CASSPGTSGYTPGSYEQYF
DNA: TGTGCCAGCAGCCCCGGGACTAGCGGTTACACCCCGGGAAGTTACGAGCAGTACTTC

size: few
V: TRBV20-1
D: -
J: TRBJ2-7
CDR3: CSARDGHSRYEQYF
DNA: TGCAGTGCTAGAGATGGTCACTCCAGGTACGAGCAGTACTTC

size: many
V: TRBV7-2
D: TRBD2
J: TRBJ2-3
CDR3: CASSLSFLRGRGTDTQYF
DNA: TGTGCCAGCAGCTTATCCTTTTTACGAGGGAGGGGTACAGATACGCAGTATTTT

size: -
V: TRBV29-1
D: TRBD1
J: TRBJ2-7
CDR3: CSVEIGDSYEQYF
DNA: TGCAGCGTTGAGATAGGGGACAGCTACGAGCAGTACTTC

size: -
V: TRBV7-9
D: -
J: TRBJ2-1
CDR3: CASSLAPAPNEQFF
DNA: TGTGCCAGCAGCTTAGCACCAGCGCCCAATGAGCAGTTCTTC

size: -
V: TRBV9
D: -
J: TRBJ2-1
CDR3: CASSTLSRLGEQFF
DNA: TGTGCCAGCAGCACCCTCTCGCGATTAGGGGAGCAGTTCTTC

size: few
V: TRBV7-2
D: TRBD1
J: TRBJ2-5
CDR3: CASSERQGAWETQYF
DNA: TGTGCCAGCAGCGAACGACAGGGGGCTTGGGAGACCCAGTACTTC

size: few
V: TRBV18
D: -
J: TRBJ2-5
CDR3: CASSPGQEETQYF
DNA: TGTGCCAGCTCACCAGGGCAAGAAGAGACCCAGTACTTC

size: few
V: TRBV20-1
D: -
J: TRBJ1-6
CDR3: CSASRDHNSPLHF
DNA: TGCAGTGCTTCCAGGGATCATAATTCACCCCTCCACTTT

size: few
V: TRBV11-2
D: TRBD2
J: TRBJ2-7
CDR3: CASSSYERESYEQYF
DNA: TGTGCCAGCAGCTCCTATGAGCGGGAGAGCTACGAGCAGTACTTC

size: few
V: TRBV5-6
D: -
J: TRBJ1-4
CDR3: CASSTATNEKLFF
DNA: TGTGCCAGCAGCACCGCAACTAATGAAAAACTGTTTTTT

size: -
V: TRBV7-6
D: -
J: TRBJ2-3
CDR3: CASSFRWGTDTQYF
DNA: TGTGCCAGCAGCTTTCGGTGGGGCACAGATACGCAGTATTTT

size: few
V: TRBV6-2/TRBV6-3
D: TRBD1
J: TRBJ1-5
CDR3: CASRDRAVNQPQHF
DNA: TGTGCCAGTCGGGACAGGGCAGTCAACCAGCCCCAGCATTTT

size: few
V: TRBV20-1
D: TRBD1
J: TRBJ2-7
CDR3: CSAPHGTGGDEQYF
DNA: TGCAGTGCTCCTCATGGGACAGGGGGCGACGAGCAGTACTTC

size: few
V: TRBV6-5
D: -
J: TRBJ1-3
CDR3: CASSYLSAGEQPGNTIYF
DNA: TGTGCCAGCAGTTATTTATCGGCAGGGGAACAACCTGGAAACACCATATATTTT

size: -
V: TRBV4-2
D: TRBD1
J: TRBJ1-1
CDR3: CASSRQGSLTEAFF
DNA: TGTGCCAGCAGCAGACAGGGGAGTCTCACTGAAGCTTTCTTT

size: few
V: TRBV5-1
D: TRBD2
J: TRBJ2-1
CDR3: CASSLDAGEYNEQFF
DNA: TGCGCCAGCAGCTTGGATGCGGGAGAGTACAATGAGCAGTTCTTC

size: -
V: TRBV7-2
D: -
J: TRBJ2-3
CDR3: CASSTRGVEDTQYF
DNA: TGTGCCAGCAGCACAAGGGGGGTGGAGGATACGCAGTATTTT

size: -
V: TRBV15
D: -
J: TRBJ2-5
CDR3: CATNRDVGETQYF
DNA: TGTGCCACCAACAGGGACGTGGGAGAGACCCAGTACTTC

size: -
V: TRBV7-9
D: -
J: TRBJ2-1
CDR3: CASSLAGLTAEKQFF
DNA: TGTGCCAGCAGCTTAGCCGGCCTTACAGCGGAGAAGCAGTTCTTC

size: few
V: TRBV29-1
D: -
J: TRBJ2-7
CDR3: CSVSASLGEQYF
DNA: TGCAGCGTTTCTGCCTCCCTTGGGGAGCAGTACTTC

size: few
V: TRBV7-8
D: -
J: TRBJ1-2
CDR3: CASSLSAGANGYTF
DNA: TGTGCCAGCAGCTTATCAGCTGGGGCGAATGGCTACACCTTC

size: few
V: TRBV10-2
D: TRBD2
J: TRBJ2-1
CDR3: CASTPSGTYNEQFF
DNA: TGCGCCAGCACTCCTAGCGGGACTTACAATGAGCAGTTCTTC

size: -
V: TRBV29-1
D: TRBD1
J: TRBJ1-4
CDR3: CSVDLGQEGEKLFF
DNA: TGCAGCGTTGATCTGGGACAGGAAGGTGAAAAACTGTTTTTT

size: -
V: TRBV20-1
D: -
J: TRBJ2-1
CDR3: CSARDPTTIDNEQFF
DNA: TGCAGTGCTAGAGACCCTACGACCATAGACAATGAGCAGTTCTTC

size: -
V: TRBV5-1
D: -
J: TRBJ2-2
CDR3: CASSLDRFGELFF
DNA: TGCGCCAGCAGCTTGGATAGGTTCGGGGAGCTGTTTTTT

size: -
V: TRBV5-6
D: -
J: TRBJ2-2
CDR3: CASSPQIPTGELFF
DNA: TGTGCCAGCAGTCCCCAGATTCCCACCGGGGAGCTGTTTTTT

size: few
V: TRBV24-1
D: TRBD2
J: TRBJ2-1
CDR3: CATSDLTSGDYNEQFF
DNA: TGTGCCACCAGTGATTTGACTAGCGGCGACTACAATGAGCAGTTCTTC

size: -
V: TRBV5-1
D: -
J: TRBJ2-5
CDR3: CASSLADHLRGQPGETQYF
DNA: TGCGCCAGCAGCTTGGCCGACCATCTGAGGGGACAACCAGGGGAGACCCAGTACTTC

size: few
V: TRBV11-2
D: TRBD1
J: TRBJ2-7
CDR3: CASSFVGQGSYEQYF
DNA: TGTGCCAGCAGTTTCGTGGGACAGGGGTCCTACGAGCAGTACTTC

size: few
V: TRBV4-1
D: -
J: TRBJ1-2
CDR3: CASSQDLRASGTF
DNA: TGCGCCAGCAGCCAAGATTTACGGGCCTCAGGCACCTTC

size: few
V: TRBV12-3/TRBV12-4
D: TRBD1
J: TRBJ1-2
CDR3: CASSSRTGYGYTF
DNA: TGTGCCAGCAGTTCGAGGACAGGGTATGGCTACACCTTC

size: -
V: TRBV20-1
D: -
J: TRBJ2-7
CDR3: CSAAQGNEQYF
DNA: TGCAGTGCTGCCCAGGGAAACGAGCAGTACTTC

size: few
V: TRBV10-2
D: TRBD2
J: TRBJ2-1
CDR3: CATDRSLAGNRKGQFF
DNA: TGCGCCACTGACCGTTCCCTAGCGGGAAATAGAAAGGGGCAGTTCTTC

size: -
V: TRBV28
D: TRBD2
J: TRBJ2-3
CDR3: CATRTTSGSPDTQYF
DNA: TGTGCCACTCGAACGACTAGCGGGAGCCCAGATACGCAGTATTTT

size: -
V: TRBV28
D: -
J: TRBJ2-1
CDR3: CEARGAHNEQFF
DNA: TGTGAAGCACGTGGGGCCCACAATGAGCAGTTCTTC

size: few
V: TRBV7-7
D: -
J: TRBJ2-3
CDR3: CASSATGSGTDTQYF
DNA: TGTGCCAGCAGCGCTACAGGGTCCGGCACAGATACGCAGTATTTT

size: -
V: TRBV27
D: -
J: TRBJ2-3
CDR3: CASSLFRVDTQYF
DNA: TGTGCCAGCAGTTTATTCAGGGTTGATACGCAGTATTTT

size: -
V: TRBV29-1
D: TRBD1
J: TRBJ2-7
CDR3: CSVKPGQGFHEQYF
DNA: TGCAGCGTAAAACCGGGACAGGGTTTCCACGAGCAGTACTTC

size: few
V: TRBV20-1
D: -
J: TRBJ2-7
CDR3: CSAQSGRTYEQYF
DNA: TGCAGTGCCCAATCGGGGCGGACCTACGAGCAGTACTTC

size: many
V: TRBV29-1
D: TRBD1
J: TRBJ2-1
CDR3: CSVETGGYNEQFF
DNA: TGCAGCGTTGAGACAGGGGGCTACAATGAGCAGTTCTTC

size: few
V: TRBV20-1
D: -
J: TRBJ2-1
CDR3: CSGFPGHDEQFF
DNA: TGCAGTGGATTTCCGGGTCACGATGAGCAGTTCTTC

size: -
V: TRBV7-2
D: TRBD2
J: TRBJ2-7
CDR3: CASSFPSGYEQYF
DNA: TGTGCCAGCAGCTTTCCTAGCGGTTACGAGCAGTACTTC